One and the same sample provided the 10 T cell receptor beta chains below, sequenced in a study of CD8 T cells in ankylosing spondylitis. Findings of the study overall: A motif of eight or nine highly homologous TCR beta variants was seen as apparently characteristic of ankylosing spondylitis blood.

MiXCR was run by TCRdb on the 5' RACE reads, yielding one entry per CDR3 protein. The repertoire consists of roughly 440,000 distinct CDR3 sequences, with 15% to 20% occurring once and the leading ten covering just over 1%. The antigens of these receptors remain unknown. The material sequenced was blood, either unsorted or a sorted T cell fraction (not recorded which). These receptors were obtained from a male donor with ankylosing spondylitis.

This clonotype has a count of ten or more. CDR3 loop: CASRKGLEKETQYF. DNA for the CDR3: TGTGCCAGCAGAAAGGGGCTAGAAAAAGAGACCCAGTACTTC. The rearrangement uses TRBV12-3 or TRBV12-4 and TRBJ2-5, with D tentatively TRBD1 (5 bases). Deletions cut 6 bases from V and 3 bases from J, with 14 bases between. There are 14 residues in the CDR3.

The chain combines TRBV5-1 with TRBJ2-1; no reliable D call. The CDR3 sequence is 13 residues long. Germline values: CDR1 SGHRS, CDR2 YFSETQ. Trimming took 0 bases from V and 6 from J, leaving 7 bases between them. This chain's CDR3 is CASSLGQSNEQFF. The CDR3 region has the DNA TGCGCCAGCAGCTTGGGGCAGAGCAATGAGCAGTTCTTC.

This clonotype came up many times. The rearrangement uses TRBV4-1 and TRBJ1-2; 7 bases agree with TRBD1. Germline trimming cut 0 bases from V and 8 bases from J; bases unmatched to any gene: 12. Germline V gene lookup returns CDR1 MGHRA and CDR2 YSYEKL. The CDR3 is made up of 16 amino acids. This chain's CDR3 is CASSQERLQGVFGYTF. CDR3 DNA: TGCGCCAGCAGCCAAGAAAGGCTCCAGGGGGTGTTCGGCTACACCTTC.

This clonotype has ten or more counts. The CDR3, as DNA: TGCGCCAGCAGCCAAGTAAGTGGCGGACTTGAAAAACTGTTTTTT. Its translation: CASSQVSGGLEKLFF. The chain is built from TRBV4-1 and TRBJ1-4; D gene ambiguous. CDR3 length: 15 residues. CDR1 is MGHRA and CDR2 is YSYEKL in the germline V gene. The V end lost 1 base, the J end lost 7 bases, and 13 bases lay between the germline ends.

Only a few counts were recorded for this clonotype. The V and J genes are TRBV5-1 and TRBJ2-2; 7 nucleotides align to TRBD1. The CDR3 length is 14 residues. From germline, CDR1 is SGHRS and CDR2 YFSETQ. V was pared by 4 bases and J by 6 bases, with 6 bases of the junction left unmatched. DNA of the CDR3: TGCGCCAGCAGCATCTCTGACAGGGCCGGGGAGCTGTTTTTT. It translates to CASSISDRAGELFF.

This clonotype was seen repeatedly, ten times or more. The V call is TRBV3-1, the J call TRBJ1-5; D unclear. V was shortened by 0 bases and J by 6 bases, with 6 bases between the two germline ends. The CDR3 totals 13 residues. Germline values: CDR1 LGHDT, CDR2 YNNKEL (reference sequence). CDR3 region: CASSQEGIQPQHF. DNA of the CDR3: TGTGCCAGCAGCCAAGAGGGAATTCAGCCCCAGCATTTT.

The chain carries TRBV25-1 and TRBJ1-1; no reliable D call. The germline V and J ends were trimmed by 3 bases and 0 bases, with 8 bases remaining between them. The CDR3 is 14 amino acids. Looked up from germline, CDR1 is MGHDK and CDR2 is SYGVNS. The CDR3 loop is CASSEGLLNTEAFF. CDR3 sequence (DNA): TGTGCCAGCAGTGAGGGCCTCCTGAACACTGAAGCTTTCTTT.

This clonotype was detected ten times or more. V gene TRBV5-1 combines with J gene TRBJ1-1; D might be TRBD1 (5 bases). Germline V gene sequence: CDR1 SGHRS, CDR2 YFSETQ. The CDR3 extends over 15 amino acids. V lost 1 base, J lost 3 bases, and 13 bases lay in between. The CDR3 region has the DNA TGCGCCAGCAGCTTGCCCCGAGGGGTGGACACTGAAGCTTTCTTT. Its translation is CASSLPRGVDTEAFF.

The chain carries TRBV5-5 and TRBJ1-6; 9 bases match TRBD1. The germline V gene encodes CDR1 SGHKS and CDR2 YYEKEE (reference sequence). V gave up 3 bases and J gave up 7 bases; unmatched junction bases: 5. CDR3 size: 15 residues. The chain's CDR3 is CASSSGTGSNSPLHF. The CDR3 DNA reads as TGTGCCAGCAGCTCGGGGACAGGGTCGAATTCACCCCTCCACTTT.

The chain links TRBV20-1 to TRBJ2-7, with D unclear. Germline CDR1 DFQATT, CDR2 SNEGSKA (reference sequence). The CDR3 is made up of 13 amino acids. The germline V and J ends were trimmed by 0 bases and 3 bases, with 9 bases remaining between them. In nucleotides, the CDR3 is TGCAGTGCTAGAGATTCCGCATTCTACGAGCAGTACTTC. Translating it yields CSARDSAFYEQYF.